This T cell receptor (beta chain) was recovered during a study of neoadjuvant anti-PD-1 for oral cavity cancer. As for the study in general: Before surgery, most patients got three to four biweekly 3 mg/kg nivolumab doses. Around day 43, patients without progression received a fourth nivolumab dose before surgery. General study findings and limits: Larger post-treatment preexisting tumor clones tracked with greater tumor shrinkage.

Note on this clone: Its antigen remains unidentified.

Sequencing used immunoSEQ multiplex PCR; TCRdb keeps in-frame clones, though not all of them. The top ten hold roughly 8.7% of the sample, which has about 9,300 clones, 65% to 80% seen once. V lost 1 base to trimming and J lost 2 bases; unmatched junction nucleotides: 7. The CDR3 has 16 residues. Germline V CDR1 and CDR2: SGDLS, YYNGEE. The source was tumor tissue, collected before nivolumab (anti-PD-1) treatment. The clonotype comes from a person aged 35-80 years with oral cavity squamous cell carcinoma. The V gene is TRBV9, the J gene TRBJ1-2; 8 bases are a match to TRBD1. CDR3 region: CASSVPRGTGNYGYTF. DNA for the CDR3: TGTGCCAGCAGCGTACCGAGAGGGACAGGAAACTATGGCTACACCTTC.